This T cell receptor beta chain stems from a study of blood T cell repertoires in COVID-19. Germline trimming cut 3 bases from V and 6 bases from J; bases unmatched to any gene: 2. The germline V gene has CDR1 SEHNR and CDR2 FQNEAQ (reference sequence). The length of the CDR3 is 12 residues. Study processing details: Scientists estimated how many nucleated cells there were by amplifying reference gene primers. Data came from immunoSEQ multiplex PCR; TCRdb stores just in-frame clones and leaves some out. V, J and clone size were drawn from that table, and D and trimming were deduced from the DNA. The table lists roughly 220,000 clones, around 84% of them singletons.

The receptor's source is a man older than 75 with acute or convalescent COVID-19. The chain couples TRBV7-9 to TRBJ2-7, with TRBD2 matching 7 bases. The source material was peripheral blood. The CDR3 sequence: CASSLGGIEQYF. The CDR3 DNA is TGTGCCAGCAGCTTGGGGGGGATCGAGCAGTACTTC.